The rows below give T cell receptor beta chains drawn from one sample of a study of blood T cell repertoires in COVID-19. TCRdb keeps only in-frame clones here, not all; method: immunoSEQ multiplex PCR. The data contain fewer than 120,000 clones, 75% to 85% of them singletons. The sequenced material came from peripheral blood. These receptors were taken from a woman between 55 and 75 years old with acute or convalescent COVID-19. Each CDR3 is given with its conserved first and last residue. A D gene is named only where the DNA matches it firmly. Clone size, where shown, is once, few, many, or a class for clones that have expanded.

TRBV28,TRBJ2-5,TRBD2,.,CASSTSGGVRETQYF,TGTGCCAGCAGTACTAGCGGGGGGGTCCGAGAGACCCAGTACTTC
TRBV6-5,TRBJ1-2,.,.,CASRSDYPYGYTF,TGTGCCAGCAGGTCGGACTACCCCTATGGCTACACCTTC
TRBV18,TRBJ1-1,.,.,CASSPLANRMNTEAFF,TGTGCCAGCTCACCACTAGCCAATCGAATGAACACTGAAGCTTTCTTT
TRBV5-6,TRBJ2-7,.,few,CASKTSSGTQAGQAYEQYF,TGTGCCAGCAAAACCAGTTCCGGGACTCAGGCGGGCCAGGCCTACGAGCAGTACTTC
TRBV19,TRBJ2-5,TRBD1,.,CASSTRQGAQETQYF,TGTGCCAGTAGTACCAGACAGGGAGCCCAAGAGACCCAGTACTTC
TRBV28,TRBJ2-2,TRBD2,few,CASSNLSGGPPGELFF,TGTGCCAGCAGTAACCTTAGCGGGGGGCCCCCCGGGGAGCTGTTTTTT
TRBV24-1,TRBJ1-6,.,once,CATSDLPGSPLHF,TGTGCCACCAGTGATTTACCCGGTTCACCCCTCCACTTT
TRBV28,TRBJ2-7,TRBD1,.,CASSFGTGQYF,TGTGCCAGCAGTTTCGGGACAGGGCAGTACTTC
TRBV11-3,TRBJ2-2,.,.,CARSDTTNTGELFF,TGTGCCAGAAGCGACACCACAAACACCGGGGAGCTGTTTTTT
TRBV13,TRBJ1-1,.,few,CASSLEGSGTEAFF,TGTGCCAGCAGCTTAGAAGGCTCGGGCACTGAAGCTTTCTTT
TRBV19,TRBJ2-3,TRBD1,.,CASTAVRGTGTDTQYF,TGTGCCAGTACCGCGGTAAGAGGGACAGGCACAGATACGCAGTATTTT
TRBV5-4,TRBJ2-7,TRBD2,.,CASSLTSGATYEQYF,TGTGCCAGCAGCCTGACTAGCGGGGCAACCTACGAGCAGTACTTC
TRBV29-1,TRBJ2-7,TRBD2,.,CSVASGGGAREQYF,TGCAGCGTTGCTTCCGGCGGGGGGGCCCGCGAGCAGTACTTC
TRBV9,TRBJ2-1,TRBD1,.,CASSVVLTDRAVLCNEQFF,TGTGCCAGCAGCGTAGTTTTGACGGACAGGGCAGTTCTATGCAATGAGCAGTTCTTC
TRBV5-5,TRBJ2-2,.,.,CASSFSRQSSRGELFF,TGTGCCAGCAGCTTTTCGAGGCAGTCAAGCCGCGGGGAGCTGTTTTTT
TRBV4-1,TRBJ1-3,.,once,CASSPLPYRGSSGNTIYF,TGCGCCAGCAGCCCCCTCCCGTATCGGGGGAGCTCTGGAAACACCATATATTTT
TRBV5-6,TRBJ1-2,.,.,CASRSRGANYGYTF,TGTGCCAGCAGAAGTCGCGGCGCTAACTATGGCTACACCTTC
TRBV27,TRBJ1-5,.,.,CASSLSRPHQPQHF,TGTGCCAGCAGTTTATCGAGGCCCCATCAGCCCCAGCATTTT
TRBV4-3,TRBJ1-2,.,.,CASSQDQTRGRYYGYTF,TGCGCCAGCAGCCAAGATCAGACCCGGGGGAGATACTATGGCTACACCTTC
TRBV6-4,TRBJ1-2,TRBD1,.,CASSGTGSGYTF,TGTGCCAGCAGTGGGACAGGGAGTGGCTACACCTTC
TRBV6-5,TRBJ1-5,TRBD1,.,CASRITGTGLPQHF,TGTGCCAGCAGAATTACAGGGACAGGGTTGCCCCAGCATTTT
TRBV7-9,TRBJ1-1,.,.,CASSPTVNTEAFF,TGTGCCAGCAGCCCGACAGTGAACACTGAAGCTTTCTTT
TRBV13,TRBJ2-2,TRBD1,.,CASSLGQGDTGELFF,TGTGCCAGCAGCCTGGGACAGGGAGACACCGGGGAGCTGTTTTTT
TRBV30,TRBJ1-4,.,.,CAWSIPGLGGEKLFF,TGTGCCTGGAGCATACCGGGCTTAGGAGGTGAAAAACTGTTTTTT
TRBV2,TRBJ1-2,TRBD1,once,CASSEATGVDGYTF,TGTGCCAGCAGTGAAGCTACAGGGGTTGACGGCTACACCTTC
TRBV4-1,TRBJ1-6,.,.,CASSLYDRSGSPLHF,TGCGCCAGCAGCCTATATGACAGATCGGGTTCACCCCTCCACTTT
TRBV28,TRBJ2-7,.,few,CASSLAEQTNSYEQYF,TGTGCCAGCAGTTTAGCGGAACAGACTAACTCCTACGAGCAGTACTTC
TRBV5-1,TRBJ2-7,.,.,CASSLWPPLPGTEGGEQYF,TGCGCCAGCAGCCTATGGCCCCCCCTCCCGGGGACAGAGGGGGGCGAGCAGTACTTC
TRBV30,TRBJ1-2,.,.,CAWSRGYGYTF,TGTGCCTGGAGTAGAGGCTATGGCTACACCTTC
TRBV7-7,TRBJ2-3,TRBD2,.,CASSQLAGGRADTQYF,TGTGCTAGCAGCCAACTAGCGGGGGGGCGGGCAGATACGCAGTATTTT
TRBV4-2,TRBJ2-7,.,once,CASSQLGGAYEQYF,TGTGCCAGCAGCCAATTAGGGGGGGCCTACGAGCAGTACTTC
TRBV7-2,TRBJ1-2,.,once,CASSAGQYYGYTF,TGTGCCAGCAGCGCAGGACAGTACTATGGCTACACCTTC